This T cell receptor beta chain was captured by sequencing in a study of T cell responses to AZD1222 COVID-19 vaccine. For the study at large: Some second doses came at about 4 weeks and others at about 12 weeks; these were pooled.

This CDR3 is 16 amino acids long. In germline, CDR1 is SEHNR, CDR2 FQNEAQ (reference sequence). V lost 5 bases and J lost 7, with 18 bases in between. Study-wide results and limits: Per reports, nearly half of all spike-specific TCRs target regions that are unmutated in variants.

Produced via immunoSEQ multiplex PCR; TCRdb's table is partial and in-frame only. The sample has roughly 190,000 clones, approximately 91% seen once; the top ten hold 0.99%. With regard to this clone: Its specificity is not known.

The chain joins TRBV7-9 to TRBJ1-6; D uncertain. The material was peripheral blood, obtained on day 0 of AZD1222 vaccination. The clonotype originates from an adult in good health. CDR3 region: CASSRTSAERNSPLHF. DNA of the CDR3: TGTGCCAGCAGCCGGACCTCGGCAGAACGAAATTCACCCCTCCACTTT. The variable domain in full, with the rest retrieved from reference TRBV7-9 and TRBJ1-6, is DTGVSQNPRHKITKRGQNVTFRCDPISEHNRLYWYRQTLGQGPEFLTYFQNEAQLEKSRLLSDRFSAERPKGSFSTLEIQRTEQGDSAMYLCASSRTSAERNSPLHFGNGTRLTVT.